Listed below are T cell receptor beta chains from one sample, sequenced in a study of blood T cell repertoires in COVID-19. Some clones are missing from TCRdb's copy, which holds only in-frame ones; the method was immunoSEQ multiplex PCR. The data show over 130,000 clones, 75% to 90% seen once. The source material was peripheral blood. These receptor sequences come from an elderly woman with acute or convalescent COVID-19. CDR3s include the opening cysteine and the closing phenylalanine or tryptophan. The order of the fields is D gene, V gene, clone size, J gene, CDR3 DNA, CDR3 protein. D genes are given only for firm matches. Some rows mark clone size as missing; the rest say once, few, many or name a class of expanded clone.

d_gene: TRBD1
v_gene: TRBV6-5
abundance: few
j_gene: TRBJ1-6
CDR3nt: TGTGCCAGCAGTCGACAGGGCATAACCTCACCCCTCCACTTT
CDR3aa: CASSRQGITSPLHF

d_gene: .
v_gene: TRBV10-3
abundance: .
j_gene: TRBJ2-3
CDR3nt: TGTGCCATCAGAGGCGGCGGGACGGAAGATACGCAGTATTTT
CDR3aa: CAIRGGGTEDTQYF

d_gene: .
v_gene: TRBV7-7
abundance: .
j_gene: TRBJ2-5
CDR3nt: TGTGCCAGCAGCCCACCAGGCGGGGAGACCCAGTACTTC
CDR3aa: CASSPPGGETQYF

d_gene: TRBD1
v_gene: TRBV6-5
abundance: .
j_gene: TRBJ2-7
CDR3nt: TGTGCCAGCAGTTACCCCGGGACAGATTCCTACGAGCAGTACTTC
CDR3aa: CASSYPGTDSYEQYF

d_gene: .
v_gene: TRBV4-1
abundance: .
j_gene: TRBJ1-2
CDR3nt: TGCGCCAGCAGCCAAACAACTACTAATAACTATGGCTACACCTTC
CDR3aa: CASSQTTTNNYGYTF

d_gene: TRBD2
v_gene: TRBV3-1/TRBV3-2
abundance: .
j_gene: TRBJ2-1
CDR3nt: TGTGCCAGCAGCGTAGCGGGGGGTCTGGGAGAGCAGTTCTTC
CDR3aa: CASSVAGGLGEQFF

d_gene: TRBD2
v_gene: TRBV11-2
abundance: once
j_gene: TRBJ2-1
CDR3nt: TGTGCCACGAAAAGGGTAGCGGGACCAAGATACAATGAGCAGTTCTTC
CDR3aa: CATKRVAGPRYNEQFF

d_gene: TRBD1
v_gene: TRBV19
abundance: .
j_gene: TRBJ1-4
CDR3nt: TGTGCCAGTAGTACCCCGGCAGGGGGCCAAGAAAAACTGTTTTTT
CDR3aa: CASSTPAGGQEKLFF

d_gene: .
v_gene: TRBV5-1
abundance: .
j_gene: TRBJ2-1
CDR3nt: TGCGCCAGCAGCTTGGCTCCTAGGTACAATGAGCAGTTCTTC
CDR3aa: CASSLAPRYNEQFF

d_gene: TRBD1
v_gene: TRBV10-2
abundance: .
j_gene: TRBJ1-2
CDR3nt: TGCGCCAGCAGGGCCACAGGGGGCGCCGGCTATGGCTACACCTTC
CDR3aa: CASRATGGAGYGYTF

d_gene: .
v_gene: TRBV19
abundance: .
j_gene: TRBJ1-3
CDR3nt: TGTGCCAGAGCTCCGGGCGGCGGGGGGAACACCATATATTTT
CDR3aa: CARAPGGGGNTIYF

d_gene: TRBD2
v_gene: TRBV6-2/TRBV6-3
abundance: few
j_gene: TRBJ2-1
CDR3nt: TGTGCCAGCAGTTACTCACCCCCTAGCGGGGTATTCAATGAGCAGTTCTTC
CDR3aa: CASSYSPPSGVFNEQFF

d_gene: .
v_gene: TRBV10-3
abundance: .
j_gene: TRBJ1-1
CDR3nt: TGTGCCATCAGCCAGGGGAACACTGAAGCTTTCTTT
CDR3aa: CAISQGNTEAFF

d_gene: .
v_gene: TRBV27
abundance: .
j_gene: TRBJ2-1
CDR3nt: TGTGCCAGCAGTTTATCATTCTTTAATGAGCAGTTCTTC
CDR3aa: CASSLSFFNEQFF

d_gene: TRBD2
v_gene: TRBV5-1
abundance: .
j_gene: TRBJ2-1
CDR3nt: TGCGCCAGCAGCGCGGGACTAGGGACTCACAATGAGCAGTTCTTC
CDR3aa: CASSAGLGTHNEQFF

d_gene: TRBD1
v_gene: TRBV10-1
abundance: .
j_gene: TRBJ1-2
CDR3nt: TGCGCCAGCAGTATGACAGGGACCTATGGCTACACCTTC
CDR3aa: CASSMTGTYGYTF